The 6 T cell receptor beta chains below all came from one sample that was sequenced in a study of blood T cell repertoires in COVID-19. Profiled with immunoSEQ multiplex PCR; TCRdb holds only in-frame clones, not every one. Of a few hundred thousand clones in the sample, 70% to 80% were seen once. Sequenced material: peripheral blood. These receptors all stem from a woman older than 75 with acute or convalescent COVID-19.

Only one count was recorded for this clone. The chain links TRBV5-1 to TRBJ2-1, with D unclear. The V gene lost 4 bases and the J gene lost 10 bases, with 24 bases spanning the gap. Germline V lookup: CDR1 SGHRS, CDR2 YFSETQ. The CDR3 has 16 amino acids. The CDR3 DNA reads as TGCGCCAGCAGCCCTGGTGTAGCAGAACCCGCGAGGGAGCAGTTCTTC. It codes for CASSPGVAEPAREQFF.

V is TRBV18 and J is TRBJ1-3, with D uncertain. Trimming pared 6 bases from V and 0 bases from J, leaving 12 bases between. Germline V gene sequence: CDR1 KGHSH, CDR2 LQKENI. The CDR3 totals 15 residues. As DNA, the CDR3 is TGTGCCAGCTCTCCAGCCGGGGACTCTGGAAACACCATATATTTT. It codes for CASSPAGDSGNTIYF.

The rearrangement links TRBV5-5 to TRBJ1-3, with a weak D call TRBD1 (5 bases). The V gene's germline CDR1 is SGHKS and CDR2 YYEKEE (reference sequence). V was clipped by 1 base and J by 2 bases, with 10 bases between them. CDR3 length: 15 amino acids. The CDR3 loop is CASSLNWGAGNTIYF. The DNA for the CDR3 is TGTGCCAGCAGCTTGAATTGGGGGGCTGGAAACACCATATATTTT.

This clone has just a few counts. The chain couples TRBV18 to TRBJ2-3; D unclear. The CDR3 has 13 amino acids. Per the germline V gene, CDR1 is KGHSH and CDR2 is LQKENI. The V end lost 1 base, the J end lost 4 bases, and 6 bases lay between the germline ends. CDR3 in DNA: TGTGCCAGCTCACCACTTGTCTCAGATACGCAGTATTTT. Amino acid sequence: CASSPLVSDTQYF.

This clone was counted once. V gene TRBV6-5 combines with J gene TRBJ2-7; weak D call: TRBD1 (6 bases). Germline assignment: CDR1 MNHEY and CDR2 SVGAGI. V lost 0 bases to trimming and J lost 3 bases, with 9 bases between them. The CDR3 runs 14 residues. CDR3 DNA: TGTGCCAGCAGTTACTCGGCACAGGGCTACGAGCAGTACTTC. This gives the protein CASSYSAQGYEQYF.

The chain links TRBV7-8 to TRBJ2-7, with D possibly being TRBD1 (6 bases). This CDR3 region has 15 residues. Germline V gene lookup returns CDR1 SGHVS and CDR2 FQNEAQ. The V end lost 8 bases, the J end lost 3 bases, and 20 bases lay between the germline ends. The CDR3 spells CASPGKQGPYYEQYF. The CDR3 bases are TGTGCCAGCCCCGGGAAACAGGGACCATACTACGAGCAGTACTTC.